Reported below is one T cell receptor beta chain. The target antigen is unknown. The sample originates from a study of T cells in tuberculosis. Looking at the study overall: PBMC were archived before or within 7 days of starting treatment. Study-level findings and limits: Samples were chosen by availability of cryopreserved specimens. Shorter CDR3-alpha in active tuberculosis partly drove smaller distances.

Time point in this sample: new active TB diagnosis, blood taken before or within 7 days of starting treatment. Profiled with immunoSEQ multiplex PCR; TCRdb holds only in-frame clones, not every one. The data hold about 33,000 clones, with about 90% observed a single time. Looked up from germline, CDR1 is MNHNS and CDR2 is SASEGT. The CDR3 runs 17 residues. Trimming shortened V by 2 bases and J by 0 bases, and 13 bases separated the two germline ends. This chain uses TRBV6-1 with TRBJ1-4, with D possibly TRBD1 on 6 matching bases. This specimen consisted of PBMCs, obtained at tuberculosis diagnosis. The source of this sequence is an adult with tuberculosis. Here the CDR3 DNA reads TGTGCCAGCAGTGAAAGGGGGTCACCCGCAACTAATGAAAAACTGTTTTTT. It codes for CASSERGSPATNEKLFF.